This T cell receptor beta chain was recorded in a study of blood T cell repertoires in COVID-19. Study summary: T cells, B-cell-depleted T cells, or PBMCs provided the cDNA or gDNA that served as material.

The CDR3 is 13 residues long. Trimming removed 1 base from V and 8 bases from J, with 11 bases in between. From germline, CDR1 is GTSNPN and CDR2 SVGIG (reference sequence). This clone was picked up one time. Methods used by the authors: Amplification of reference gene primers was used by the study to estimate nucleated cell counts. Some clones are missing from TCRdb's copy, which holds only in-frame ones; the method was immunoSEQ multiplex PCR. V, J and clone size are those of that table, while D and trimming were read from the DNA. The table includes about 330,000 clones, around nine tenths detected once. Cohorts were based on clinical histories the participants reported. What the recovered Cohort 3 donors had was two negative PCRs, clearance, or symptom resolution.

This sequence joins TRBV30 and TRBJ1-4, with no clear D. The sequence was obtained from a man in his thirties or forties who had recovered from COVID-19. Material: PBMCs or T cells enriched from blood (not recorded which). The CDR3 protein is CAWSGGVGEKLFF. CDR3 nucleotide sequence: TGTGCCTGGAGTGGCGGGGTGGGAGAAAAACTGTTTTTT.